What follows is one TCR beta chain and its context. The PCR had 60 Vbeta and 13 Jbeta primers. Assay used: immunoSEQ multiplex PCR; TCRdb lists only in-frame clones, some missing. The data hold under 85,000 clones, with 68% observed a single time. The source of the sample is a study of cytomegalovirus exposure and HLA in healthy donors. The CDR3 covers 14 residues. CDR1 is LNHDA, CDR2 SQIVND, per germline (reference sequence). The germline V and J ends were trimmed by 8 bases and 2 bases, with 13 bases remaining between them. The source of this sequence is a man in his forties in good health and CMV-seropositive. The V and J genes are TRBV19 and TRBJ2-4; D might be TRBD1 (6 bases). The source material was PBMCs. Here the CDR3 reads CASGLGAPKNIQYF. CDR3 DNA: TGTGCCAGTGGCCTGGGGGCGCCCAAAAACATTCAGTACTTC.